Each of the 14 T cell receptor beta chains below was sequenced from the same sample in a study of tumor and adjacent non-tumor tissue in lung cancer. The template was RNA from unsorted bulk tissue. More than 3 cm separated this lung sample from the edge of the tumor. TCRbeta libraries were built with three rounds of nested PCR, modified from ARM-PCR. From the multiplex PCR reads, TCRdb called clonotypes with MiXCR, one entry per CDR3 protein. The profile shows approximately 110,000 distinct CDR3 sequences, around 57% of them singletons. Sequencing was done on a sample of distant non-tumor lung tissue. These receptors all come from a man aged 55 to 69 with non-small cell lung cancer.

To note about this clonotype: This may come from a read error, since a much larger clone is one base off. Here the CDR3 reads CAISSSELIYNVQFF. The CDR3 region has the DNA TGTGCCATCAGTTCTAGCGAGCTGATTTACAATGTGCAGTTCTTC. The chain carries TRBV10-3 and TRBJ2-1, with a weak D call TRBD2 (6 bases). Germline lookup yields CDR1 ENHRY and CDR2 SYGVKD. The CDR3 length is 15 residues.

This clonotype has only a few counts. V usage is TRBV12-3 or TRBV12-4 and J usage is TRBJ2-7, with unresolved D. The CDR3 consists of 12 residues. CDR3 protein: CVSSLNYYEQYV. CDR3 DNA: TGTGTCAGCAGTTTGAACTACTACGAGCAGTACGTC.

With respect to this clonotype: This could be a read error, since a much larger clone is one nucleotide away. The V and J genes are TRBV7-9 and TRBJ2-1; 9 nucleotides align to TRBD2. This CDR3 is built from 16 residues. Germline CDR1 and CDR2: SEHNR and FQNEAQ (reference sequence). Here the CDR3 DNA reads TGTGTCAGCAGCTTAGCGGGGGTCCTTTCCTACAATGAGCAGTTCTTC. Translation gives CVSSLAGVLSYNEQFF.

Worth noting for this clonotype: An end of the junction does not agree with germline; a read error may underlie this. The V call is TRBV7-9, the J call TRBJ1-2; D remains ambiguous. Germline V gene sequence: CDR1 SEHNR, CDR2 FQNEAQ (reference sequence). This CDR3 comprises 15 residues. The CDR3 nucleotides read TGTACCAGCAGCTTAGACGGTTCAGACCATTATGGCTACACCTTC. Protein: CTSSLDGSDHYGYTF.

This clonotype appeared a single time. One junction end disagrees with the germline gene, perhaps due to a read error. The chain carries TRBV11-1 and TRBJ2-1, with 13 bases matching TRBD2. The CDR3 sequence is 17 residues long. Germline loops: CDR1 SGHAT, CDR2 FQDESV (reference sequence). The CDR3 DNA is TGTGCCGGCAGCTCGGGACTAGCGGGGCCTTCCTACAATGAGCAACTCTTC. Protein sequence: CAGSSGLAGPSYNEQLF. The full variable domain, rest sourced from reference TRBV11-1 and TRBJ2-1, is EAEVAQSPRYKITEKSQAVAFWCDPISGHATLYWYRQILGQGPELLVQFQDESVVDDSQLPKDRFSAERLKGVDSTLKIQPAELGDSAMYLCAGSSGLAGPSYNEQLFGPGTRLTVL.

This clonotype is medium-sized (0.01 to 0.1%) by share. J is TRBJ2-5 and V is TRBV28; tentatively, D is TRBD1 (6 bases). This CDR3 spans 12 amino acids. V gave up 6 bases and J gave up 6 bases, with 11 bases separating them. From germline, CDR1 is MDHEN and CDR2 SYDVKM. In nucleotides, the CDR3 is TGTGCCAGCAGCCTAGGGGGAAAGACCCAGTACTTC. Protein: CASSLGGKTQYF.

This clonotype has at least ten counts. V and J are TRBV28 and TRBJ2-7, with a weak D call TRBD2 (6 bases). CDR1 is MDHEN, CDR2 SYDVKM, per germline. CDR3 length: 14 amino acids. V lost 3 bases and J 1 base, leaving 10 bases between the germline ends. The CDR3 spells CASSFGGASYEQYF. In DNA form, the CDR3 reads TGTGCCAGCAGTTTTGGAGGGGCATCCTACGAGCAGTACTTC.

Note on this clonotype: Its ends do not fully match the called genes, so a read error is possible. The V call is TRBV12-5, the J call TRBJ1-3; 10 bases align to TRBD1. CDR3 length: 16 residues. Germline CDR1 LGHNT, CDR2 FRNRAP. CDR3 residues: CVSGPPDRGGGNTIYF. The CDR3 region has the DNA TGTGTTAGTGGTCCCCCGGACAGGGGGGGAGGAAACACCATATATTTT.

This clonotype occurred many times. The rearrangement uses TRBV5-1 and TRBJ1-2, with unresolved D. This CDR3 has 14 residues. Germline V gives CDR1 SGHRS, CDR2 YFSETQ. Trimming stripped 5 bases from V and 2 bases from J, with 13 bases between. CDR3 loop: CASSPLARNYGYTF. The CDR3 DNA reads as TGCGCCAGCAGTCCCTTGGCAAGGAACTATGGCTACACCTTC. The whole variable domain, filled in from reference TRBV5-1 and TRBJ1-2, reads KAGVTQTPRYLIKTRGQQVTLSCSPISGHRSVSWYQQTPGQGLQFLFEYFSETQRNKGNFPGRFSGRQFSNSRSEMNVSTLELGDSALYLCASSPLARNYGYTFGSGTRLTVV.

Many counts were recorded for this clonotype. The chain is built from TRBV20-1 and TRBJ2-1; 14 bases match TRBD2. The ends lost 5 bases at V and 5 bases at J; junction bases unmatched: 2. Germline V gene sequence: CDR1 DFQATT, CDR2 SNEGSKA (reference sequence). This CDR3 has 14 residues. CDR3 region: CSAGLAGGHNEQFF. The CDR3 DNA is TGCAGTGCTGGACTAGCGGGAGGACACAATGAGCAGTTCTTC.

The table lists this clonotype with a few counts. The junction departs from the called germline gene at one end, perhaps through a read error. The J gene is TRBJ2-3, the V gene TRBV4-1; 12 bases fit TRBD1. Germline V gene lookup returns CDR1 MGHRA and CDR2 YSYEKL. CDR3 length equals 16 residues. The CDR3 DNA follows: TGCACCAGCAGCCGAGATCGGGACAGGGGGCTTGATACGCAGTATTTT. It encodes CTSSRDRDRGLDTQYF.

This clonotype appeared many times. The chain carries TRBV6-6 and TRBJ2-2, with D possibly TRBD2 on 6 matching bases. There are 17 residues in the CDR3. V was cut by 5 bases and J by 5 bases, with 21 bases left in between. Germline assignment: CDR1 MNHNY and CDR2 SVGAGI (reference sequence). CDR3 DNA sequence: TGTGCCAGCAGTCGCCAGATCCGGGCGGGGAGAACCGGGGAGCTGTTTTTT. Translated, it gives CASSRQIRAGRTGELFF.

To note about this clonotype: Just one base apart from a much larger clone, this may be a read error. The chain recombines TRBV6-1 with TRBJ2-7; no firm D call. CDR3 length: 12 amino acids. The germline V and J ends were trimmed by 6 bases and 2 bases, with 8 bases remaining between them. Looked up from germline, CDR1 is MNHNS and CDR2 is SASEGT. In DNA, the CDR3 is TGTGCCAGCAGCCACGAGGCCTACGAGCAGTACTTC. Protein sequence: CASSHEAYEQYF.

Turning to this clonotype: A much larger clonotype is one base distant, so this may be a read error. DNA for the CDR3: TGTGCCAGCAGTACCTCGACAGGCTACACCGGGGAGCCGTTTTTT. Residues: CASSTSTGYTGEPFF. The chain recombines TRBV28 with TRBJ2-2, with D perhaps matching TRBD1 (6 bases). Germline CDR1 reads MDHEN; CDR2 reads SYDVKM. This CDR3 comprises 15 residues.